Given below is one TCR beta chain in context. The data were taken from a study of cytomegalovirus exposure and HLA in healthy donors. The donors were part of the validation cohort, which consisted of roughly 110 subjects and was separate from the first cohort of under 850 subjects. Assay: immunoSEQ multiplex PCR; the TCRdb copy retains only in-frame clones and omits some. In the table there are more than 300,000 clones, 86% of which are singletons. The TCR was taken from a woman aged 18-29 years in good health and CMV-seronegative. Sequencing was done on a sample of PBMCs.

CDR3: CASSAKSSSGRWNTGELFF. DNA for the CDR3: TGTGCCAGCAGCGCAAAGTCGTCTAGCGGGAGGTGGAACACCGGGGAGCTGTTTTTT. V usage is TRBV7-3 and J usage is TRBJ2-2, with TRBD2 identical over 11 bases. Losses at the gene ends were 5 bases for V and 1 base for J; bases not matched to a gene: 12. The V gene's germline CDR1 is SGHTA and CDR2 FQGTGA. CDR3 length: 19 amino acids.